The source of this T cell receptor beta chain is a study of shared clonotypes between healthy human individuals (dated by TCRdb to the early 2020s). A note on the overall study: A few men and two women, aged 18 to 49 years, made up the cohort. Leukapheresis yielded between about 0.94 and 10 billion PBMCs per donor. The study deeply sequenced blood TCR repertoires of roughly five healthy adults to estimate repertoire size and the extent of clonotype sharing between individuals. Different laboratories and diverse techniques were used to prepare libraries and sequence TCR repertoires, to increase sequencing depth and limit assay-specific biases. For each donor, CD4 naive and CD4 memory were each given three plates, CD8 naive was given two plates, and CD8 memory was given one plate.

TCR CDR3 regions were amplified from genomic DNA by multiplex PCR using the deep immunoSEQ assay. Extracted genomic DNA from each cell subset was distributed evenly across all wells of several immunoSEQ 96-well plates, and each plate was treated as a replicate. Each replicate PCR for sorted subsets received 150 to 250 ng genomic DNA, equal to 30,000 or so T cell genomes. Purified libraries were quantified with a Qubit 3.0 fluorometer, sized on a Bioanalyzer 2100, and re-quantified with the KAPA Library Quantification kit. A separate single-read 150-cycle Illumina NextSeq 550 flow cell was used to sequence each immunoSEQ 96-well plate. Concerning the study's data processing: Because the immunoSEQ output included only junctional sequences and no quality scores, the filtering could not be the same as the filtering used for full-length reads. To assign V/J genes and CDR3, sequences were annotated against IMGT germline references using PyIR, a Python wrapper for IgBLAST v1.9. Reads with weak V/J assignments (E-value above 1e-6), missing CDR3, stop codons, out-of-frame junctions, or ambiguous translated residues were removed. V3J clonotypes were defined as sequences sharing an identical inferred V gene, J gene, and CDR3 amino acid sequence. To compute the percentage overlap between repertoires, the number of shared unique clonotypes was divided by the size of the smaller repertoire. Repertoire richness was assessed with RTK rarefaction, the Chao1 estimator, and Recon v2.1 estimates of unobserved clonotypes. Generation probabilities were computed with OLGA for all TCRbeta clonotypes obtained by the gDNA method from four donors. TCRdb's version of the immuneACCESS table is confined to in-frame rearrangements and falls short of the full clone set. An unresolved V gene accounts for under half of the shortfall where checked; the remainder is of unknown origin. The V and J calls and clone size come from that table; D and trimming were worked out from the DNA. For this sample the table gives some 2,500,000 clones, of which roughly 93% were detected only once. The ten largest clones capture approximately 0.36% of the sample.

The germline ends are 16 bases apart after V is trimmed by 3 bases and J by 2 bases. The germline V gene yields SGHAT for CDR1 and FQNNGV for CDR2. Inclusive of the bounding cysteine and phenylalanine, the CDR3 is 16 residues long. Only the CDR3 region is kept as DNA, spanning 48 bases read in frame from base 1. Findings and caveats that apply to the study as a whole: Only blood was sampled, and tissue TCR repertoires likely differ from those in blood. Estimated clonotype richness was generally larger for naive than for memory subsets. Approximately 5% of naive CD4, 3.5% of naive CD8, about 2.5% of memory CD4, and approximately 0.39% of memory CD8 clonotypes were shared across several donors. The small number of donors limited the genetic and exposure-history diversity represented. Based on pairwise subsampling, the degree of clonotype sharing among donors was expected to be affected by sequencing depth. Incomplete sequencing was indicated by rarefaction of sorted-subset datasets, despite the large sequencing depth. Higher generation probabilities were observed for clonotypes shared by all four sorted-subset donors than for non-shared clonotypes.

With respect to this clone: Its recognized antigen is unknown. Base qualities were left out, and no much larger clone turns up one base away.

The donors were healthy, HIV-negative adults who had no recently reported acute infections or vaccinations. All donors were Caucasian adults living in Nashville, Tennessee, USA. CD4+ T cells were enriched through magnetic negative selection, after which naive cells were positively selected on CD45RA and the remaining negative fraction served as the memory subset. After blood collection by leukapheresis, PBMCs were isolated using Ficoll-Histopaque density gradient centrifugation and then cryopreserved in the vapor phase of liquid nitrogen. Analytical flow cytometry was used to check the purity and quantity of every magnetically sorted T cell population. Genomic DNA was isolated from every sorted fraction and measured by UV absorbance on a Nanodrop 2000c.

The source is a man younger than 35 in good health. Some clones in this sample may be carry-over from other donors' samples. What was sequenced was naive CD4+ T cells from PBMCs. The meaning of the sample's cell subset or site label: CD45RA+ positively selected. The chain is assembled from TRBV11-2 and TRBJ2-5; the D gene is not confidently resolved. The nucleotide sequence reads as follows: TGTGCCAGCAGCTTCCGACTCACCCCAGGTCAAGAGACCCAGTACTTC. This encodes CASSFRLTPGQETQYF.